The next 20 T cell receptor beta chains were all read from a single sample in a study of early T cells in non-severe SARS-CoV-2 infection (dated by TCRdb to about 2021). The library was produced with 5' RACE. Sequencing relied on a NextSeq 500. The public reads were reanalyzed by TCRdb: fastp trimming at Q25, MiXCR alignment, in-frame beta chains only. Rows with a matching CDR3 protein are joined into one entry that keeps the most common DNA and genes. Within this sample are roughly 53,000 distinct CDR3 sequences, with 8.7% of them counted one time only. The top ten constitute 3.5% to 5% of the sample. The source was whole blood, collected at baseline. These receptors were obtained from an adult who was a healthcare worker with PCR-confirmed SARS-CoV-2 infection or an uninfected control (not recorded which).

This clonotype was detected many times. This chain connects TRBV7-9 to TRBJ2-5; 8 bases fit TRBD2. The V gene end was trimmed by 4 bases and the J gene end by 2 bases; junction bases not matched to a gene: 6. The germline CDR1 and CDR2 sequences are SEHNR and FQNEAQ (reference sequence). The CDR3 is made up of 15 amino acids. The CDR3: CASSSFSGAQETQYF. The CDR3 DNA reads as TGTGCCAGCAGCTCCTTTAGCGGGGCTCAAGAGACCCAGTACTTC.

V and J are TRBV7-8 and TRBJ2-2, with TRBD2 as a possible D gene (5 bases). The CDR3 length is 15 residues. The V and J ends lost 0 bases and 0 bases respectively, with 5 bases between them. CDR1 and CDR2 from the germline V gene are SGHVS and FQNEAQ. The CDR3 bases are TGTGCCAGCAGCTTAGCCGGGACGAACACCGGGGAGCTGTTTTTT. Amino acids: CASSLAGTNTGELFF.

V and J are TRBV3-1 and TRBJ1-5; a possible D gene is TRBD1 (5 bases). V lost 0 bases and J lost 5, with 8 bases in between. The germline V gene has CDR1 LGHDT and CDR2 YNNKEL (reference sequence). This CDR3 comprises 14 residues. The CDR3 sequence is CASSQDWGDQPQHF. The DNA for the CDR3 is TGTGCCAGCAGCCAAGATTGGGGGGATCAGCCCCAGCATTTT. Filled out from reference TRBV3-1 and TRBJ1-5, the complete variable domain reads DTAVSQTPKYLVTQMGNDKSIKCEQNLGHDTMYWYKQDSKKFLKIMFSYNNKELIINETVPNRFSPKSPDKAHLNLHINSLELGDSAVYFCASSQDWGDQPQHFGDGTRLSIL.

The rearrangement links TRBV11-1 to TRBJ2-7; maybe TRBD2 (5 bases). The CDR3 totals 15 residues. Between the trimmed V and J ends, which lost 4 bases and 7 bases, there was a span of 20 bases. CDR1 and CDR2 (germline): SGHAT, FQDESV (reference sequence). Here the CDR3 reads CASSSSRTSPGEQYF. The CDR3, as DNA: TGTGCCAGCAGCTCATCTAGGACGAGCCCGGGGGAGCAGTACTTC.

This clonotype was seen more than once but under ten times. The V call is TRBV5-1, the J call TRBJ2-3, with 8 bases fitting TRBD2. Germline V gene data show CDR1 as SGHRS and CDR2 as YFSETQ. V was clipped by 4 bases and J by 2 bases; unmatched bases: 3. The CDR3 has 14 residues. CDR3 in amino acids: CASSPGGPTDTQYF. The CDR3 DNA reads as TGCGCCAGCAGCCCGGGGGGGCCCACAGATACGCAGTATTTT.

The rearrangement uses TRBV6-1 and TRBJ2-3, with no clear D. The CDR3 runs 13 residues. With 6 bases removed from V and 7 bases from J, the gap between germline ends came to 14 bases. The germline CDR1 and CDR2 sequences are MNHNS and SASEGT. In DNA form, the CDR3 reads TGTGCCAGCAGGAAAGGGTCCACGTATACGCAGTATTTT. It encodes CASRKGSTYTQYF.

CDR3 in DNA: TGTGCCAGCAGCCCCATAGGGGTCCGGAAAGGAAAACTGTTTTTT. This codes for CASSPIGVRKGKLFF. The V and J genes are TRBV7-9 and TRBJ1-4; weak D call: TRBD1 (5 bases). Germline assignment: CDR1 SEHNR and CDR2 FQNEAQ (reference sequence). The CDR3 contains 15 residues. V was cut by 5 bases and J by 10 bases, with 20 bases left in between.

This clonotype was seen at least ten times. The CDR3, as DNA: TGCGCCAGCAGCACACTTGACTTCCAAGAGACCCAGTACTTC. It specifies CASSTLDFQETQYF. The V and J genes are TRBV5-1 and TRBJ2-5; D remains ambiguous. The CDR3 sequence is 14 residues long. V was shortened by 4 bases and J by 1 base, with 11 bases between the two germline ends. Per the germline V gene, CDR1 is SGHRS and CDR2 is YFSETQ.

This chain joins TRBV24-1 and TRBJ2-1, with D perhaps matching TRBD1 or TRBD2 (5 bases each). Germline V gives CDR1 KGHDR, CDR2 SFDVKD. The ends were cut back, 9 bases at V and 8 bases at J, with 13 bases in the middle. This CDR3 region has 12 residues. CDR3 sequence: CATSRMGDEQFF. Written as DNA, the CDR3 is TGTGCCACCTCCCGGATGGGGGATGAGCAGTTCTTC.

This clonotype was observed a handful of times. This may stem from a read error, because a much larger clone lies one nucleotide away. The chain couples TRBV12-3 or TRBV12-4 to TRBJ2-7, with unresolved D. Trimming took off 8 bases at V and 5 bases at J, with 13 bases between the two ends. CDR3 size: 12 residues. CDR3: CASSNFRDEQYF. CDR3 nucleotides: TGTGCCAGCTCCAATTTTCGAGACGAGCAGTACTTC.

This chain uses TRBV19 with TRBJ1-4, with D maybe TRBD1 (6 bases). V was trimmed by 4 bases and J by 8 bases, leaving 11 bases between them. This CDR3 is built from 13 residues. Germline V gives CDR1 LNHDA, CDR2 SQIVND (reference sequence). The chain's CDR3 is CASSRQRGEKLFF. The DNA of the CDR3 is TGTGCCAGTAGTAGACAGAGGGGGGAAAAACTGTTTTTT. The variable domain in full, completed from reference TRBV19 and TRBJ1-4, reads DGGITQSPKYLFRKEGQNVTLSCEQNLNHDAMYWYRQDPGQGLRLIYYSQIVNDFQKGDIAEGYSVSREKKESFPLTVTSAQKNPTAFYLCASSRQRGEKLFFGSGTQLSVL.

This clonotype turned up a few times. This chain connects TRBV5-1 to TRBJ1-1, with D uncertain. There are 14 residues in the CDR3. Trimming took 2 bases from V and 8 from J, leaving 16 bases between them. Germline V gives CDR1 SGHRS, CDR2 YFSETQ. CDR3 sequence: CASSFFSPTDEAFF. The DNA of the CDR3 is TGCGCCAGCAGCTTCTTTTCACCTACCGACGAAGCTTTCTTT.

This clonotype was detected ten times or more. V and J are TRBV27 and TRBJ2-3; 11 bases fit TRBD1. This CDR3 contains 18 residues. Germline V gene data show CDR1 as MNHEY and CDR2 as SMNVEV (reference sequence). The ends lost 5 bases at V and 2 bases at J; junction bases unmatched: 12. The chain's CDR3 is CASSDRPRTGGPTDTQYF. The DNA of the CDR3 is TGTGCCAGCAGTGATAGGCCCAGGACAGGGGGCCCCACAGATACGCAGTATTTT.

This chain joins TRBV2 and TRBJ1-1; possibly TRBD1 for D (5 bases). This CDR3 region has 12 residues. Germline V gives CDR1 SNHLY, CDR2 FYNNEI. Trimming pared 7 bases from V and 8 bases from J, leaving 14 bases between. The CDR3 loop reads CASNVTGTEAFF. Here the CDR3 DNA reads TGTGCCAGCAATGTTACCGGGACGGAAGCTTTCTTT.

This clonotype has a count of ten or more. The V call is TRBV2, the J call TRBJ2-5; weak D call: TRBD2 (5 bases). The V and J ends lost 4 bases and 4 bases respectively, with 10 bases between them. CDR3 length: 13 residues. In germline, CDR1 is SNHLY, CDR2 FYNNEI. The CDR3 here is CASSVGSAETQYF. The CDR3 nucleotides read TGTGCCAGCAGTGTGGGGAGTGCAGAGACCCAGTACTTC.

J is TRBJ2-7 and V is TRBV7-2, with a weak D call TRBD2 (5 bases). V shed 5 bases and J shed 5 bases, with 19 bases lying between them. Germline V CDR1 and CDR2: SGHTA, FQGNSA. The CDR3 contains 15 residues. CDR3 bases: TGTGCCAGCAGCGGCCGTGTCGGCGTGACTAACGAGCAGTACTTC. Amino acid sequence: CASSGRVGVTNEQYF.

This clonotype was seen many times. The chain links TRBV10-1 to TRBJ2-2, with 7 bases fitting TRBD2. Trimming at V came to 5 bases and at J to 6 bases, leaving 3 bases not matched to a gene. The length of the CDR3 is 13 residues. The germline V gene encodes CDR1 WNHNN and CDR2 SYGVQD (reference sequence). In nucleotides, the CDR3 is TGCGCCAGCAGTTTCGGGGGGTCCGGGGAGCTGTTTTTT. This encodes CASSFGGSGELFF.

The chain carries TRBV9 and TRBJ2-7, with no clear D. The CDR3 consists of 13 residues. V lost 4 bases and J 0 bases, leaving 8 bases between the germline ends. Germline CDR1 SGDLS, CDR2 YYNGEE. Written as DNA, the CDR3 is TGTGCCAGCAGCCCCAGCATCTCCTACGAGCAGTACTTC. It codes for CASSPSISYEQYF. The full variable domain, its missing parts supplied by reference TRBV9 and TRBJ2-7, is DSGVTQTPKHLITATGQRVTLRCSPRSGDLSVYWYQQSLDQGLQFLIQYYNGEERAKGNILERFSAQQFPDLHSELNLSSLELGDSALYFCASSPSISYEQYFGPGTRLTVT.

This clonotype was seen repeatedly, ten times or more. The chain carries TRBV27 and TRBJ2-1; 12 bases map to TRBD1. Germline V gene sequence: CDR1 MNHEY, CDR2 SMNVEV (reference sequence). The CDR3 totals 18 residues. With 10 bases clipped from V and 9 bases from J, the junction kept 22 bases outside the gene matches. This chain's CDR3 is CANSPRGQGAIFLSEQFF. The CDR3 bases are TGTGCCAACTCTCCCAGGGGACAGGGGGCGATTTTTTTAAGTGAGCAGTTCTTC.

Many counts were recorded for this clonotype. This chain connects TRBV18 to TRBJ2-7; possibly TRBD1 or TRBD2 for D (5 bases each). Germline CDR1 is KGHSH and CDR2 is LQKENI. V was clipped by 7 bases and J by 7 bases, with 17 bases between them. The CDR3 consists of 13 residues. The CDR3: CASFESRDQEQYF. CDR3 nucleotide sequence: TGTGCCAGCTTCGAAAGCAGGGACCAGGAGCAGTACTTC.